This record covers a single TCR beta chain. The data derive from a study of blood T cell repertoires in COVID-19. The overall study: Collection of acute and convalescent COVID-19 samples took place in the United States, Italy and Spain.

CDR1 is LNHDA, CDR2 SQIVND, per germline (reference sequence). Trimming shortened V by 2 bases and J by 7 bases, and 24 bases separated the two germline ends. The CDR3 is 18 amino acids. Profiled with immunoSEQ multiplex PCR; TCRdb holds only in-frame clones, not every one. The table has over 450,000 clones, nearly 90% seen once. The TCR comes from a man between 18 and 35 years old with COVID-19, enrolled during active disease. The chain carries TRBV19 and TRBJ1-5; weak D call: TRBD1 (6 bases). Sequenced material: peripheral blood. The CDR3, as DNA: TGTGCCAGTAGTATATCGCGGCAGGGGTTTCCCTTGGGGCAGCCCCAGCATTTT. It specifies CASSISRQGFPLGQPQHF.